This TCR beta chain came from a study of shared clonotypes between healthy human individuals. Data came from immunoSEQ multiplex PCR; TCRdb stores just in-frame clones and leaves some out. The profile covers around 980,000 clones, with approximately 80% appearing a single time and under 0.8% taken by the ten largest. Division of CD4+ cells produced a CD45RA+ naive subset and a CD45RA-negative memory subset. Study-wide results and caveats: On the whole, naive subsets had larger estimated richness than memory subsets had. Compared with clonotypes that all four donors shared, non-shared clonotypes had lower generation probabilities.

Details on this clone: Its antigen is not identified.

Germline V lookup: CDR1 MNHNY, CDR2 SVGAGI (reference sequence). The CDR3 extends over 15 amino acids. Germline trimming cut 6 bases from V and 3 bases from J; bases unmatched to any gene: 5. The chain joins TRBV6-6 to TRBJ2-1; 10 nucleotides line up with TRBD1. The TCR was taken from a man younger than 35 in good health. Some clones in this sample may be carry-over from other donors' samples. The specimen was memory CD4+ T cells from PBMCs. Noted subset: CD45RA-negative fraction. This CDR3 reads CASSRQGAGYNEQFF. CDR3 sequence (DNA): TGTGCCAGCAGCCGACAGGGGGCCGGCTACAATGAGCAGTTCTTC.